The sequence of this T cell receptor beta chain was determined in a study of blood T cell repertoires in COVID-19. Study information: The United States, Italy and Spain supplied acute and convalescent COVID-19 samples.

The age range of participants was about 18 to 95 years, with residence in about two dozen US areas. CDR1 is SGHRS, CDR2 YFSETQ, per germline. CDR3 length equals 15 residues. V gave up 1 base and J gave up 8 bases; unmatched junction bases: 7. Per the original data handling: Amplification of reference gene primers was used by the study to estimate nucleated cell counts. Repertoires were generated with immunoSEQ multiplex PCR, while TCRdb's copy carries only in-frame clones and drops some. V and J calls and clone size are as listed in that table; D and trimming were resolved from the DNA. The table lists 300,000 to 400,000 clones, approximately 83% of them singletons.

The J gene is TRBJ2-1, the V gene TRBV5-1; 9 positions agree with TRBD2. The TCR sequence derives from a woman between 40 and 50 years old with acute COVID-19. Specimen: PBMCs or T cells enriched from blood (not recorded which). CDR3 sequence reads: CASSLSLAGIDEQFF. CDR3 nucleotide sequence: TGCGCCAGCAGCTTGAGCCTAGCGGGGATAGATGAGCAGTTCTTC.